This entry features one T cell receptor beta chain sequence. These data are taken from a study of tumor-infiltrating lymphocytes in oesophageal squamous cell carcinoma. TCRdb reprocessed the PCR reads via MiXCR and lists one record per CDR3 protein. The sample carries fewer than 15,000 distinct CDR3 sequences, more than 45% recorded once. V gave up 1 base and J gave up 6 bases; unmatched junction bases: 2. The germline V gene has CDR1 SGHVS and CDR2 FQNEAQ. The CDR3 length is 15 residues. The source is a female donor with esophageal squamous cell carcinoma. The chain joins TRBV7-8 to TRBJ2-1, with 11 bases fitting TRBD2. Sequenced material: blood. The CDR3 DNA reads as TGTGCCAGCAGCTTAGGTAGCGGGAGGGGCAATGAGCAGTTCTTC. Its protein is CASSLGSGRGNEQFF.